Listed below are T cell receptor beta chains from one sample, sequenced in a study of cytomegalovirus exposure and HLA in healthy donors. The protocol was immunoSEQ multiplex PCR, while the TCRdb copy is restricted to in-frame clones and leaves out a portion. Of about 150,000 clones listed, under 75% are singletons. The sample consisted of PBMCs. Receptors originate from a woman aged 55-70 years in good health and CMV-seropositive. The CDR3 runs from the conserved cysteine through the conserved F or W.

j_call: TRBJ2-3
v_call: TRBV11-3
cdr3_aa: CASSRQGGTDTQYF

j_call: TRBJ2-5
v_call: TRBV30
cdr3_aa: CAWKDQRWQETQYF

j_call: TRBJ2-7
v_call: TRBV25-1
cdr3_aa: CASSEWGPYEQYF

j_call: TRBJ2-7
v_call: TRBV7-2
cdr3_aa: CASSPTGGSYEQYF

j_call: TRBJ2-7
v_call: TRBV9
cdr3_aa: CASSVGGSEYEQYF

j_call: TRBJ2-7
v_call: TRBV30
cdr3_aa: CAWSSLGIEQYF

j_call: TRBJ1-3
v_call: TRBV2
cdr3_aa: CASSEGTAGNTIYF

j_call: TRBJ2-6
v_call: TRBV28
cdr3_aa: CASSPAGGANVLTF

j_call: TRBJ1-2
v_call: TRBV18
cdr3_aa: CASSPYDREGYTF

j_call: TRBJ2-7
v_call: TRBV9
cdr3_aa: CASSVSSGEQYF

j_call: TRBJ2-3
v_call: TRBV28
cdr3_aa: CASSSPGGRGADTQYF

j_call: TRBJ1-2
v_call: TRBV2
cdr3_aa: CASSSTGNYGYTF

j_call: TRBJ1-1
v_call: TRBV2
cdr3_aa: CASNQGNTEAFF

j_call: TRBJ2-1
v_call: TRBV28
cdr3_aa: CATLERGTSGRKRSYNEQFF

j_call: TRBJ2-2
v_call: TRBV27
cdr3_aa: CASSLQGGTNTGELFF

j_call: TRBJ2-5
v_call: TRBV7-6
cdr3_aa: CASSPPSSETQYF

j_call: TRBJ2-1
v_call: TRBV4-2
cdr3_aa: CASSLGGESLNEQFF